The entry below describes one TCR beta chain. The antigen is unknown. One end of the junction fails to match germline, which may point to a read error. The template was RNA from unsorted bulk tissue. CDR3 size: 14 residues. Germline V gene lookup returns CDR1 MNHEY and CDR2 SVGEGT. The data are from a study of tumor and adjacent non-tumor tissue in lung cancer. Study findings and constraints: In normal lung, the top 100 clones were significantly more dominant than in tumor.

TCRbeta libraries were built with three rounds of nested PCR, modified from ARM-PCR. TCRdb itself ran the multiplex PCR reads through MiXCR, one entry per CDR3 protein. The data hold roughly 81,000 distinct CDR3 sequences, with roughly 70% observed a single time. Sequenced: lung tumor tissue. The sequence was collected from a woman in her 70s with non-small cell lung cancer. This chain connects TRBV6-2 or TRBV6-3 to TRBJ2-5; the match to TRBD2 covers 7 bases. CDR3 loop: CARSYRGSGETQYF. CDR3 coding DNA: TGTGCCAGGAGTTATCGCGGGAGCGGGGAGACCCAGTACTTC.